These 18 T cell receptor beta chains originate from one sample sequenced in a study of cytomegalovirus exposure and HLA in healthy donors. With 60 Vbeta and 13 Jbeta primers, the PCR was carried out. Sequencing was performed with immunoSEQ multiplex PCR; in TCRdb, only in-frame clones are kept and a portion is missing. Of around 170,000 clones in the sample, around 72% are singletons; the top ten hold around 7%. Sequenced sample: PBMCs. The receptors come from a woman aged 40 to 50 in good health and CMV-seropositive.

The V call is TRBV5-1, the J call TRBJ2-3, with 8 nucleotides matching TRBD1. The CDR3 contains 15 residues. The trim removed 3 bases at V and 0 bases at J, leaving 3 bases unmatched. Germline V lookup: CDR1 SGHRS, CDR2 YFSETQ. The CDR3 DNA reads TGCGCCAGCAGCTGGGGGGACAGGAGCACAGATACGCAGTATTTT. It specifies CASSWGDRSTDTQYF.

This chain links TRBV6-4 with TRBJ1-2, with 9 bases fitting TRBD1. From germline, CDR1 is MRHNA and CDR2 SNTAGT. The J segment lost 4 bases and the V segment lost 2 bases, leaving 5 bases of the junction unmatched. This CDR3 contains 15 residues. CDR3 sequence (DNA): TGTGCCAGCAGTGACGACGGGACAGGGCTCTATGGCTACACCTTC. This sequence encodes CASSDDGTGLYGYTF.

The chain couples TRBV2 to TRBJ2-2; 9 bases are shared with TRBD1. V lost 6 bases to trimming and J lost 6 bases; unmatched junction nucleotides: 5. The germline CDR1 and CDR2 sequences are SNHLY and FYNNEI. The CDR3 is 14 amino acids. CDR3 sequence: CASRDRGKAGELFF. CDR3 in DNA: TGTGCCAGCAGGGACAGGGGTAAAGCCGGGGAGCTGTTTTTT.

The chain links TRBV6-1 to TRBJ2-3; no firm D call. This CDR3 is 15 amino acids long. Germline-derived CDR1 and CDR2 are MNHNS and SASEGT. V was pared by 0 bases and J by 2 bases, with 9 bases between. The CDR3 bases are TGTGCCAGCAGTGAAGCTGGCAGAAACACAGATACGCAGTATTTT. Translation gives CASSEAGRNTDTQYF.

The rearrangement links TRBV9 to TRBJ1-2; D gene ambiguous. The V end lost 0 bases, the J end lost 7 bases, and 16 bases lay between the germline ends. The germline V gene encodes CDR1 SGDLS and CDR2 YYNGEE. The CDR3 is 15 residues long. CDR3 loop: CASSVGDQRVFGYTF. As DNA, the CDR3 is TGTGCCAGCAGCGTAGGGGATCAGCGGGTTTTTGGCTACACCTTC.

The DNA for the CDR3 is TGCGCCAGCAGCCAAGATGAGTTCAACTATGGCTACACCTTC. Amino acids: CASSQDEFNYGYTF. The chain is built from TRBV4-1 and TRBJ1-2; D uncertain. Trimming shortened V by 0 bases and J by 2 bases, and 7 bases separated the two germline ends. This CDR3 spans 14 amino acids. In germline, CDR1 is MGHRA, CDR2 YSYEKL.

The CDR3 nucleotides read TGTGCCAGCAGCCTAAGAGGGACAGACGGTAATACGCAGTATTTT. It encodes CASSLRGTDGNTQYF. This chain links TRBV7-3 with TRBJ2-3, with 7 bases lining up with TRBD1. The CDR3 spans 15 residues. Trimming took 5 bases from V and 7 from J; bases not matched to a gene: 12. Germline CDR1 reads SGHTA; CDR2 reads FQGTGA.

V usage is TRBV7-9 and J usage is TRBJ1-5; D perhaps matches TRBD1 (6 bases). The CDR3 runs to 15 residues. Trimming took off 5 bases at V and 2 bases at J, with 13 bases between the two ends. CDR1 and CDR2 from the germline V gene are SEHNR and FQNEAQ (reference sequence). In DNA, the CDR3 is TGTGCCAGCAGCGCCCAGGGGTCAGGCAATCAGCCCCAGCATTTT. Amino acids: CASSAQGSGNQPQHF.

The CDR3 nucleotides are TGTGCCAGCAGCTCTAGCGGGGGGGGCATATACAATGAGCAGTTCTTC. This sequence encodes CASSSSGGGIYNEQFF. This rearrangement joins TRBV5-4 to TRBJ2-1; TRBD2 matches 12 bases. The CDR3 has 16 residues. V shed 3 bases and J 4 bases; nucleotides not matched to a gene: 5. Germline lookup yields CDR1 SGHNT and CDR2 YYREEE (reference sequence).

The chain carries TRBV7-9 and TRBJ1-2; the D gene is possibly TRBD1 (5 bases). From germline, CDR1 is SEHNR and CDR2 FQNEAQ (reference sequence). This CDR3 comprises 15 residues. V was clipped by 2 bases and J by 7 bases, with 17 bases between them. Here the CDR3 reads CASSLIGREVLGYTF. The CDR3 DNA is TGTGCCAGCAGCTTAATTGGCAGGGAGGTGCTTGGCTACACCTTC.

The CDR3 DNA follows: TGCGCCAGCAGCCCGAGGGTACAGAAAAACACTGAAGCTTTCTTT. Its translation: CASSPRVQKNTEAFF. The chain employs TRBV4-1 and TRBJ1-1, with D uncertain. V lost 4 bases and J 2 bases, leaving 14 bases between the germline ends. Germline CDR1 is MGHRA and CDR2 is YSYEKL. CDR3 length equals 15 residues.

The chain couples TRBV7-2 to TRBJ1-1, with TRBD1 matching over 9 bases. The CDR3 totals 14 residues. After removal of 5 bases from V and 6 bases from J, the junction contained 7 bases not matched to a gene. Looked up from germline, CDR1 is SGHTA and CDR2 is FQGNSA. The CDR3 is CASSPRQGGPEAFF. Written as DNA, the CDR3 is TGTGCCAGCAGCCCCAGACAGGGGGGCCCTGAAGCTTTCTTT. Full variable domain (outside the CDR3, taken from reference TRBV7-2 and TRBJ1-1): GAGVSQSPSNKVTEKGKDVELRCDPISGHTALYWYRQSLGQGLEFLIYFQGNSAPDKSGLPSDRFSAERTGGSVSTLTIQRTQQEDSAVYLCASSPRQGGPEAFFGQGTRLTVV.

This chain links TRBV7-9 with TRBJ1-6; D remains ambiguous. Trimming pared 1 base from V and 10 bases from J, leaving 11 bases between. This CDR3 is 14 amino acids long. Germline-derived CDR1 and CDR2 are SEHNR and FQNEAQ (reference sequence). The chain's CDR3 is CASSLGGVGSPLHF. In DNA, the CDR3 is TGTGCCAGCAGCTTAGGGGGAGTGGGGTCACCCCTCCACTTT.

The CDR3 loop reads CASSPGPSAADTQYF. In DNA, the CDR3 is TGTGCCAGTAGCCCCGGTCCATCAGCGGCAGATACGCAGTATTTT. The chain uses TRBV19 and TRBJ2-3; D might be TRBD2 (5 bases). V lost 6 bases, J lost 4 bases, and 17 bases lay in between. Germline lookup yields CDR1 LNHDA and CDR2 SQIVND (reference sequence). The length of the CDR3 is 15 residues. Combining the CDR3 with reference TRBV19 and TRBJ2-3 gives the whole variable domain DGGITQSPKYLFRKEGQNVTLSCEQNLNHDAMYWYRQDPGQGLRLIYYSQIVNDFQKGDIAEGYSVSREKKESFPLTVTSAQKNPTAFYLCASSPGPSAADTQYFGPGTRLTVL.

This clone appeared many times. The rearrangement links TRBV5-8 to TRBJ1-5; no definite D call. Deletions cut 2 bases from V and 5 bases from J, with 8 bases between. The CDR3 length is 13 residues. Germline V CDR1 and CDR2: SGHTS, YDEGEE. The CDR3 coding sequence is TGTGCCAGCAGCTTAACAGCCTATCAGCCCCAGCATTTT. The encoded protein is CASSLTAYQPQHF.

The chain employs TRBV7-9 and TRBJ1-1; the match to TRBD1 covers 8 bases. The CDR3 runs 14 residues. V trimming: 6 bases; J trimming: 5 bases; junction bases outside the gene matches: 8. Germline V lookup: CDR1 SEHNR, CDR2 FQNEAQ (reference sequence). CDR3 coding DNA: TGTGCCAGCAGTCCGACAGGGGTCTATACTGAAGCTTTCTTT. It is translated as CASSPTGVYTEAFF.

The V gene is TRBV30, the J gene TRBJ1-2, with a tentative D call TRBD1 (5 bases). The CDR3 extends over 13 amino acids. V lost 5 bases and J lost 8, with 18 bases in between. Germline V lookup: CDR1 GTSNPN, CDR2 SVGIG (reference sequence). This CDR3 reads CAWGAAQLRGYTF. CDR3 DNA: TGTGCCTGGGGGGCAGCCCAGCTTCGGGGCTACACCTTC. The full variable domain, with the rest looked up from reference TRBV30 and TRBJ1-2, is SQTIHQWPATLVQPVGSPLSLECTVEGTSNPNLYWYRQAAGRGLQLLFYSVGIGQISSEVPQNLSASRPQDRQFILSSKKLLLSDSGFYLCAWGAAQLRGYTFGSGTRLTVV.

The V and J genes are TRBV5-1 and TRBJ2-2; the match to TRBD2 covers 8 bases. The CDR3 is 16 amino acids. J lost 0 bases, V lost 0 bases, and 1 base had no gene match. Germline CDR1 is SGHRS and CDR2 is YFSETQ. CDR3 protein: CASSLAGGPNTGELFF. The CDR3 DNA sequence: TGCGCCAGCAGCTTGGCGGGGGGGCCGAACACCGGGGAGCTGTTTTTT.